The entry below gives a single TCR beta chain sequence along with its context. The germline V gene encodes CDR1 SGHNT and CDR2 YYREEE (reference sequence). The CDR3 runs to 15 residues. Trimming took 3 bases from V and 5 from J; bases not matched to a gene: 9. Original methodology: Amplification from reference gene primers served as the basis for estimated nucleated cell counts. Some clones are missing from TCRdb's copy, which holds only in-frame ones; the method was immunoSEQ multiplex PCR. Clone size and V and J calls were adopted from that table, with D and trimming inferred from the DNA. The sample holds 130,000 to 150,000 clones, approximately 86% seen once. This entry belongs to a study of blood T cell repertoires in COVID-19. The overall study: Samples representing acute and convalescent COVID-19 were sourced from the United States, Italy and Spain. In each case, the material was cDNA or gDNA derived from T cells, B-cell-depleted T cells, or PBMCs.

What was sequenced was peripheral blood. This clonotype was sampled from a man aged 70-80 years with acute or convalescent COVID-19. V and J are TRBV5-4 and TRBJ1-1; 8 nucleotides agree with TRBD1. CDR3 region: CASSSGGGWGTEAFF. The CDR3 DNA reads TGTGCCAGCAGCTCAGGGGGCGGATGGGGGACTGAAGCTTTCTTT.